Here is one TCR beta chain with its context. Antigen specificity is unknown. The data were obtained in a study of cytomegalovirus exposure and HLA in healthy donors. CDR1 is SGHNT, CDR2 YYREEE, per germline (reference sequence). V lost 1 base, J lost 4 bases, and 8 bases lay in between. There are 13 residues in the CDR3. Points from the study as a whole: Later analysis identified several of the most significant clusters that appeared linked to common viral pathogens. Most TCR beta V segments were productive about 87% or about 30% of the time in an earlier analysis. Other equally common chains were less clonally expanded than HLA-associated TCR beta chains, a later analysis showed.

Whereas donors were nominally healthy upon sampling, unrecorded immune exposures were probable. 13 Jbeta primers and 60 Vbeta primers were used for the PCR. Measured with immunoSEQ multiplex PCR; TCRdb has only the in-frame clones, and not every one. The table for this sample gives about 200,000 clones. Sequences were obtained from PBMCs. This TCR was sampled from a girl aged 2 to 9 in good health and CMV-seropositive. The chain carries TRBV5-4 and TRBJ1-1; D perhaps matches TRBD1 (6 bases). CDR3 in DNA: TGTGCCAGCAGCTTGCGGGGGGCCACTGAAGCTTTCTTT. This gives the protein CASSLRGATEAFF.